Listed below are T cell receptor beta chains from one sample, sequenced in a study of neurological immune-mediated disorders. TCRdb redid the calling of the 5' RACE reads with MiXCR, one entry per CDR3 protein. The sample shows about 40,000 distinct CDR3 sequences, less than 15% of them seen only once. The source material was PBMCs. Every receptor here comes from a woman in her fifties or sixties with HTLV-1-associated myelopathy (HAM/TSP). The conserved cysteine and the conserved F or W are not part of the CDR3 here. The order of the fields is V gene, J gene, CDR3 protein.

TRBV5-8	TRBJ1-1	ASSFPPSANTEAF
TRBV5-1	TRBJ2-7	ASSLGQAADEQY
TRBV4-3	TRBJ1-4	ASSQGYLGANGKLF
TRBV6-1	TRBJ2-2	ASSNQGTTGELF
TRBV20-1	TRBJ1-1	SADRELSGAF
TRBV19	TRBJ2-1	ASSKRTGMGNEQF
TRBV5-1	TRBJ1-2	ASSLRVGSSNYGYT
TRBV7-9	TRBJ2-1	ASSLGYNEQF
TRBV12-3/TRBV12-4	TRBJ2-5	ASSAGQVQETQY
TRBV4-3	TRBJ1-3	ASGQQISGNTTY